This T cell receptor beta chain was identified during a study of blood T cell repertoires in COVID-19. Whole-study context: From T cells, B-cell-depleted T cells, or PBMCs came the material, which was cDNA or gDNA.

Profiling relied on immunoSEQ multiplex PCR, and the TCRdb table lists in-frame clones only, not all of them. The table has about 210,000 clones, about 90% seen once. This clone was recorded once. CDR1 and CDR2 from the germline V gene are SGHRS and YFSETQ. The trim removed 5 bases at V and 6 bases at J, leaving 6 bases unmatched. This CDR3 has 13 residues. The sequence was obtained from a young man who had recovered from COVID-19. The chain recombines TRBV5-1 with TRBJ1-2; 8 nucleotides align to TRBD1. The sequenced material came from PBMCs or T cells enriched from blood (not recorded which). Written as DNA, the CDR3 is TGCGCCAGCAGTCATGACAGGGGAGATGGCTACACCTTC. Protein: CASSHDRGDGYTF.